The 20 T cell receptor beta chains in this list originate from one sample, sequenced in a study of neoadjuvant nivolumab and ipilimumab in lung cancer. Sequencing was performed with immunoSEQ multiplex PCR; in TCRdb, only in-frame clones are kept and a portion is missing. The table has 30,000 or so clones, about 92% seen once. Specimen: peripheral blood, collected after neoadjuvant nivolumab, alone or with ipilimumab, at or shortly before surgery. The receptor set was obtained from an adult with non-small cell lung cancer.

The CDR3 nucleotides are TGCGCCAGCAGCTTGGCCCAGGGACTAGCGGGCCCTCAAGAGACCCAGTACTTC. Translation: CASSLAQGLAGPQETQYF. V and J are TRBV5-1 and TRBJ2-5, with TRBD2 identical over 12 bases. The V segment lost 0 bases and the J segment 2 bases; nucleotides outside the gene matches: 8. Germline V gene lookup returns CDR1 SGHRS and CDR2 YFSETQ. The CDR3 has 18 residues.

The chain recombines TRBV7-9 with TRBJ1-1; 7 positions match TRBD1. Germline loops: CDR1 SEHNR, CDR2 FQNEAQ (reference sequence). CDR3 size: 14 residues. The V segment lost 5 bases and the J segment 3 bases; nucleotides outside the gene matches: 6. The CDR3 sequence: CASSPGGLDTEAFF. DNA of the CDR3: TGTGCCAGCAGCCCAGGGGGATTAGACACTGAAGCTTTCTTT. The full variable domain, rest sourced from reference TRBV7-9 and TRBJ1-1, is DTGVSQNPRHKITKRGQNVTFRCDPISEHNRLYWYRQTLGQGPEFLTYFQNEAQLEKSRLLSDRFSAERPKGSFSTLEIQRTEQGDSAMYLCASSPGGLDTEAFFGQGTRLTVV.

The rearrangement uses TRBV11-2 and TRBJ2-7, with 9 bases lining up with TRBD2. The germline gives CDR1 SGHAT, CDR2 FQNNGV. The CDR3 runs to 17 residues. J lost 2 bases, V lost 1 base, and 9 bases had no gene match. Here the CDR3 DNA reads TGTGCCAGCAGCTTAGGGAAAGCGGGAGGTAAACCCTACGAGCAGTACTTC. The encoded protein is CASSLGKAGGKPYEQYF.

The genes are TRBV6-1 and TRBJ2-1; 7 bases align to TRBD2. Trimming at V came to 5 bases and at J to 3 bases, leaving 7 bases not matched to a gene. The CDR3 is made up of 15 amino acids. Germline V gene data show CDR1 as MNHNS and CDR2 as SASEGT. Here the CDR3 reads CASSIVRDYYNEQFF. CDR3 sequence (DNA): TGTGCCAGCAGTATTGTCCGGGACTACTACAATGAGCAGTTCTTC.

The J gene is TRBJ1-4, the V gene TRBV28; 7 positions match TRBD1. Germline values: CDR1 MDHEN, CDR2 SYDVKM. This CDR3 region has 15 residues. J was trimmed by 4 bases and V by 3 bases; bases with no gene match: 5. CDR3: CASSFWAGGNEKLFF. The CDR3 bases are TGTGCCAGCAGTTTCTGGGCAGGGGGTAATGAAAAACTGTTTTTT. Together with reference TRBV28 and TRBJ1-4, the CDR3 gives the full variable domain: DVKVTQSSRYLVKRTGEKVFLECVQDMDHENMFWYRQDPGLGLRLIYFSYDVKMKEKGDIPEGYSVSREKKERFSLILESASTNQTSMYLCASSFWAGGNEKLFFGSGTQLSVL.

This rearrangement joins TRBV5-1 to TRBJ2-1; no clear D gene. The germline V gene encodes CDR1 SGHRS and CDR2 YFSETQ. The V gene lost 7 bases and the J gene lost 4 bases, with 18 bases spanning the gap. This CDR3 contains 15 residues. CDR3 in DNA: TGCGCCAGCTTTTTATACTCCGGGTCTTACAATGAGCAGTTCTTC. Its protein is CASFLYSGSYNEQFF.

The chain links TRBV10-3 to TRBJ2-1; 12 nucleotides align to TRBD2. Trimming at V came to 7 bases and at J to 4 bases, leaving 11 bases not matched to a gene. CDR1 is ENHRY, CDR2 SYGVKD, per germline. The CDR3 has 17 amino acids. CDR3 in DNA: TGTGCCATCACCCCAGGACTAGCGGGACCGGGGTACAATGAGCAGTTCTTC. As protein: CAITPGLAGPGYNEQFF.

V gene TRBV7-3 combines with J gene TRBJ2-3, with D tentatively TRBD1 or TRBD2 (6 bases each). Looked up from germline, CDR1 is SGHTA and CDR2 is FQGTGA. V lost 0 bases and J lost 4, with 11 bases in between. The CDR3 spans 15 residues. The CDR3 DNA is TGTGCCAGCAGCTTAACGGGGGGCGGGGCAGATACGCAGTATTTT. Translating gives CASSLTGGGADTQYF.

The chain has TRBV19 and TRBJ1-1, with D perhaps TRBD1 (5 bases). Germline-derived CDR1 and CDR2 are LNHDA and SQIVND (reference sequence). The CDR3 contains 15 residues. Trimming pared 0 bases from V and 2 bases from J, leaving 10 bases between. CDR3 sequence reads: CASSIDGGGNTEAFF. The CDR3, as DNA: TGTGCCAGTAGTATAGATGGGGGAGGCAACACTGAAGCTTTCTTT.

The V gene is TRBV27, the J gene TRBJ1-2; no clear D. Germline V gene sequence: CDR1 MNHEY, CDR2 SMNVEV (reference sequence). The CDR3 spans 14 residues. Trimming removed 2 bases at V and 5 bases at J, with 12 bases between. CDR3 sequence reads: CASSLIGQKYGYTF. DNA for the CDR3: TGTGCCAGCAGTTTAATTGGGCAGAAATATGGCTACACCTTC.

The chain recombines TRBV7-9 with TRBJ2-1; D is possibly TRBD2 (6 bases). The V end was cut by 5 bases, the J end by 16 bases, with 18 bases between. The CDR3 is 12 residues long. The germline CDR1 and CDR2 sequences are SEHNR and FQNEAQ (reference sequence). The CDR3 sequence is CASSPPAGTHFF. CDR3 DNA sequence: TGTGCCAGCAGCCCCCCAGCAGGGACTCATTTCTTC.

The rearrangement links TRBV10-2 to TRBJ1-4; D perhaps matches TRBD1 (5 bases). There are 14 residues in the CDR3. The germline gives CDR1 WSHSY, CDR2 SAAADI. V lost 5 bases and J 4 bases, leaving 11 bases between the germline ends. The CDR3: CASSTGTYNEKLFF. The DNA for the CDR3 is TGCGCCAGCAGTACCGGGACGTATAATGAAAAACTGTTTTTT.

The chain has TRBV29-1 and TRBJ2-2; a possible D gene is TRBD2 (6 bases). Germline V gives CDR1 SQVTM, CDR2 ANQGSEA. The CDR3 runs 14 residues. The germline V and J ends were trimmed by 7 bases and 4 bases, with 16 bases remaining between them. The CDR3 loop reads CSGCFGGATGELFF. The CDR3 DNA follows: TGCAGCGGTTGTTTTGGAGGGGCCACCGGGGAGCTGTTTTTT.

The rearrangement uses TRBV2 and TRBJ1-4; D gene ambiguous. CDR3 length equals 13 residues. CDR1 is SNHLY and CDR2 is FYNNEI in the germline V gene. The V and J ends lost 9 bases and 5 bases respectively, with 13 bases between them. Here the CDR3 DNA reads TGTGCCAGTTCAGCCAGCCCCAATGAAAAACTGTTTTTT. Translation gives CASSASPNEKLFF.

The V call is TRBV6-5, the J call TRBJ2-4, with D possibly TRBD2 on 6 matching bases. The V gene's germline CDR1 is MNHEY and CDR2 SVGAGI. Trimming removed 4 bases from V and 7 bases from J, with 14 bases in between. The length of the CDR3 is 14 residues. This chain's CDR3 is CASSSLTSRNIQYF. CDR3 coding DNA: TGTGCCAGCAGTTCCTTGACTAGTCGGAACATTCAGTACTTC.

The chain uses TRBV6-6 and TRBJ2-7; TRBD2 aligns across 7 bases. The CDR3 length is 15 residues. The germline V gene has CDR1 MNHNY and CDR2 SVGAGI (reference sequence). Trimming at V came to 6 bases and at J to 3 bases, leaving 11 bases not matched to a gene. In DNA form, the CDR3 reads TGTGCCAGCAGCTCCCCCCCTAGCGGCTACTACGAGCAGTACTTC. It yields the protein CASSSPPSGYYEQYF.

The chain uses TRBV5-1 and TRBJ1-1; D is unresolved. Germline V gives CDR1 SGHRS, CDR2 YFSETQ. V was shortened by 5 bases and J by 6 bases, with 14 bases between the two germline ends. The CDR3 is made up of 13 amino acids. The CDR3 bases are TGCGCCAGCAGTAATGGCCGTGGGGCTGAAGCTTTCTTT. Its translation is CASSNGRGAEAFF.

This sequence joins TRBV29-1 and TRBJ2-1, with D perhaps TRBD2 (5 bases). The length of the CDR3 is 14 residues. V dropped 4 bases and J dropped 10 bases, with 20 bases sitting between them. Germline V gene data show CDR1 as SQVTM and CDR2 as ANQGSEA. The CDR3 DNA reads TGCAGCGTTGGGGCATGGGTCGCCGGCGGGGAGCAGTTCTTC. It codes for CSVGAWVAGGEQFF.

The rearrangement links TRBV18 to TRBJ2-2; 10 nucleotides align to TRBD2. Germline assignment: CDR1 KGHSH and CDR2 LQKENI. The trim removed 0 bases at V and 6 bases at J, leaving 4 bases unmatched. The CDR3 sequence is 16 residues long. CDR3 in amino acids: CASSPPGLAGAGELFF. For the CDR3, the DNA is TGTGCCAGCTCACCACCGGGGCTAGCGGGAGCCGGGGAGCTGTTTTTT.

The CDR3 loop is CASRNTVNTEAFF. As DNA, the CDR3 is TGTGCCAGCAGGAACACGGTGAACACTGAAGCTTTCTTT. J is TRBJ1-1 and V is TRBV6-4; no reliable D call. Germline CDR1 MRHNA, CDR2 SNTAGT. V gave up 6 bases and J gave up 0 bases, with 8 bases separating them. The CDR3 is 13 residues long.